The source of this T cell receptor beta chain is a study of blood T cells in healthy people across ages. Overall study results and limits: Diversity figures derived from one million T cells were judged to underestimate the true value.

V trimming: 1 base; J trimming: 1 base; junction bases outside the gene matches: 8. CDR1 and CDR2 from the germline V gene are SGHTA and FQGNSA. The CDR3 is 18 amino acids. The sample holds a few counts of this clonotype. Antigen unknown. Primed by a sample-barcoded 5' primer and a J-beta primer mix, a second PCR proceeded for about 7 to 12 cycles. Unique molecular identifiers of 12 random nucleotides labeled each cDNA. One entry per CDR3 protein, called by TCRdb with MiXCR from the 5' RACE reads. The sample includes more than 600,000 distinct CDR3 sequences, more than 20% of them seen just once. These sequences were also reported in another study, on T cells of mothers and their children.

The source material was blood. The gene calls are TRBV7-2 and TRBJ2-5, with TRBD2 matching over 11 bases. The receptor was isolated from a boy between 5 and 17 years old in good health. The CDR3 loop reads CASSLDLPGLAVQETQYF. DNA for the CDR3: TGTGCCAGCAGCTTAGACCTCCCGGGACTAGCGGTCCAAGAGACCCAGTACTTC.